This T cell receptor beta chain was obtained from a study of blood T cell repertoires in COVID-19. Study-level background: Acute and convalescent COVID-19 specimens originated in the United States, Italy and Spain.

Some clones are missing from TCRdb's copy, which holds only in-frame ones; the method was immunoSEQ multiplex PCR. The table includes some 200,000 clones, 65% to 90% detected once. There are 14 residues in the CDR3. V lost 5 bases and J lost 4; bases outside the gene matches: 4. Germline CDR1 MNHEY, CDR2 SVGAGI. The chain uses TRBV6-5 and TRBJ1-5, with 8 bases identical to TRBD1. The sequenced material came from PBMCs or T cells enriched from blood (not recorded which). This TCR derives from an older woman with acute COVID-19. The CDR3 DNA reads TGTGCCAGCAGTAATACAGGGGGAAATCAGCCCCAGCATTTT. As protein: CASSNTGGNQPQHF.